These T cell receptor beta chains were read from a single sample in a study of shared clonotypes between healthy human individuals. The protocol was immunoSEQ multiplex PCR, while the TCRdb copy is restricted to in-frame clones and leaves out a portion. This table holds 1.6 million or so clones, roughly 96% found once. What was sequenced was naive CD4+ T cells sorted from blood. These receptors were taken from a man aged 25 to 40 in good health. Both conserved end residues are part of each CDR3. The order of the fields is D gene, clone size, J gene, V gene, CDR3 DNA, CDR3 protein. The D gene is left open where the match is weak. Only some rows state a clone size, as once, few, many or a class for expanded clones.

>-|-|TRBJ1-2|TRBV27
TGTGCCAGCAGTTTAAATGGGGTCGCTGGCTACACCTTC
CASSLNGVAGYTF
>TRBD2|-|TRBJ2-7|TRBV6-5
TGTGCCAGCAGTTACTCTCGGACTAGCCGCGGCTACGAGCAGTACTTC
CASSYSRTSRGYEQYF
>-|-|TRBJ2-3|TRBV30
TGTGCCTGGAGTGTCCTGTTTGATACGCAGTATTTT
CAWSVLFDTQYF
>TRBD1|-|TRBJ1-2|TRBV18
TGTGCCAGCTCACCTTACAGGGGGCGGCGTGACTATGGCTACACCTTC
CASSPYRGRRDYGYTF
>TRBD1|-|TRBJ2-5|TRBV7-3
TGTGCCAGCAGCCCCACAGGGGTTACAGAGACCCAGTACTTC
CASSPTGVTETQYF
>-|-|TRBJ2-7|TRBV5-4
TGTGCCAGCAGCGAAGAGATTAGCGGCGCCTCTTATACGCAGTACTTC
CASSEEISGASYTQYF
>-|-|TRBJ2-1|TRBV6-1
TGTGCCAGCAGTGGAATATCAGCGGCGGGGACCTACAATGAGCAGTTCTTC
CASSGISAAGTYNEQFF
>-|-|TRBJ2-1|TRBV5-1
TGCGCCAGCAGCCTCCGGGACCCCAGGTTAGATGAGCAGTTCTTC
CASSLRDPRLDEQFF
>TRBD1|-|TRBJ1-1|TRBV11-2
TGTGCCAGCAGCTTAGAACAGACAGGGCAAGCTTTCTTT
CASSLEQTGQAFF
>TRBD1|-|TRBJ1-3|TRBV28
TGTGCCGGGACAGGGGAATTAGCCGGAAACACCATATATTTT
CAGTGELAGNTIYF
>-|-|TRBJ2-5|TRBV2
TGTGCCAGCAGAGGTTACCAAGAGACCCAGTACTTC
CASRGYQETQYF
>TRBD2|-|TRBJ2-1|TRBV6-5
TGTGCCAGCAGCAACAGCGGGAGCGTACGGAATGAGCAGTTCTTC
CASSNSGSVRNEQFF
>-|-|TRBJ2-3|TRBV5-1
TGCGCCAGCAGCTTGGCCTTCACTAGCAGAGATACGCAGTATTTT
CASSLAFTSRDTQYF
>-|-|TRBJ2-6|TRBV18
TGTGCCAGCTCACCAGTTTCTGGGGCCAACGTCCTGACTTTC
CASSPVSGANVLTF
>-|-|TRBJ2-7|TRBV7-2
TGTGCCAGCAGCTTAATGGGCGAGCAGTACTTC
CASSLMGEQYF
>-|-|TRBJ1-2|TRBV7-2
TGTGCCAGCAGCTTACCAGGGGATAACTATGGCTACACCTTC
CASSLPGDNYGYTF
>-|-|TRBJ2-5|TRBV7-9
TGTGCCAGCAGCTTAGACCCAGGGGGGTCAGAGACCCAGTACTTC
CASSLDPGGSETQYF
>-|-|TRBJ1-1|TRBV2
TGTGCCAGCAGTTTCCTGATGAACACTGAAGCTTTCTTT
CASSFLMNTEAFF
>TRBD1|-|TRBJ1-1|TRBV9
TGTGCCAGCAGCGGAACAGGGGCCGGCACTGAAGCTTTCTTT
CASSGTGAGTEAFF
>-|once|TRBJ2-1|TRBV7-6
TGTGCCAGCAGCTTAGCGCTTGGGGGACGCAGCCACAATGAGCAGTTCTTC
CASSLALGGRSHNEQFF
>-|-|TRBJ2-3|TRBV9
TGTGCCAGCAGCGTAACTAGCACAGATACGCAGTATTTT
CASSVTSTDTQYF
>-|-|TRBJ2-7|TRBV7-2
TGTGCCAGCAGCTTACCCCGGGGAGGGGGAATCGACGAGCAGTACTTC
CASSLPRGGGIDEQYF
>-|once|TRBJ2-7|TRBV30
TGTGCCTGGAGTGTATCAGGGGTTTCCTACGAGCAGTACTTC
CAWSVSGVSYEQYF
>-|-|TRBJ1-3|TRBV28
TGTGCCAGCAGATCCCCGGGGAACACCATATATTTT
CASRSPGNTIYF
>-|-|TRBJ2-3|TRBV12-5
TGTGCTAGTGGTTTGGCCAGTAATACGCAGTATTTT
CASGLASNTQYF
>-|once|TRBJ2-7|TRBV5-1
TGCGCCAGCAGTCAAGCACATCTCGGGATCCGGGGAACCTACGAGCAGTACTTC
CASSQAHLGIRGTYEQYF
>-|-|TRBJ1-5|TRBV9
TGTGCCAGCAGCGAGGGGCAGGATAGCAATCAGCCCCAGCATTTT
CASSEGQDSNQPQHF
>-|-|TRBJ1-2|TRBV25-1
TGTGCCAGCACTGGGCAGAGCCCTGGCTACACCTTC
CASTGQSPGYTF
>-|-|TRBJ2-7|TRBV5-5
TGTGCCAGCAGCTTCGGTTCTGCCTACGAGCAGTACTTC
CASSFGSAYEQYF
>-|-|TRBJ2-1|TRBV2
TGTGCCAGCAGTCTCCTAGATCCTGAGCAGTTCTTC
CASSLLDPEQFF
>TRBD1|-|TRBJ2-5|TRBV5-8
TGTGCTACGACAGGGGCAGAGACCCAGTACTTC
CATTGAETQYF
>-|-|TRBJ1-4|TRBV11-2
TGTGCCAGCAGCTTAGATCCCGGAATTAATGAAAAACTGTTTTTT
CASSLDPGINEKLFF
>TRBD1|-|TRBJ1-1|TRBV13
TGTGCCAGCCGCAACAGGGGGGCTATGAACACTGAAGCTTTCTTT
CASRNRGAMNTEAFF
>-|-|TRBJ2-3|TRBV4-1
TGCGCCAGCAGCCAAGATGGGAGCGCACGCACAGATACGCAGTATTTT
CASSQDGSARTDTQYF
>-|-|TRBJ1-1|TRBV19
TGTGCCAGTAGTCGGGCCCCGAACACTGAAGCTTTCTTT
CASSRAPNTEAFF
>TRBD2|few|TRBJ2-7|TRBV5-6
TGTGCCAGCAGCTGGGGACTAGCGGGAGGCGAGCAGTACTTC
CASSWGLAGGEQYF
>TRBD1|-|TRBJ1-2|TRBV30
TGTGCCTGGAGGGCCCGGGACAGGGTATACTATGGCTACACCTTC
CAWRARDRVYYGYTF
>-|-|TRBJ1-4|TRBV5-1
TGCGCCAGCAGCTTGTCTGTGGCGACTGAAAAACTGTTTTTT
CASSLSVATEKLFF
>TRBD2|-|TRBJ2-2|TRBV28
TGTGCCAGTTGGACTAGCGGGACCGGGGAGCTGTTTTTT
CASWTSGTGELFF
>-|-|TRBJ1-4|TRBV7-9
TGTGCCAGCAGCTTAGGGGGTTGGGAAAAACTGTTTTTT
CASSLGGWEKLFF
>-|-|TRBJ2-1|TRBV27
TGTGCCAGCAAGGACAGTAACTACAATGAGCAGTTCTTC
CASKDSNYNEQFF
>-|-|TRBJ1-5|TRBV7-9
TGTGCCAGCAGCGGAAAGGGGGGGCCGGGCAATCAGCCCCAGCATTTT
CASSGKGGPGNQPQHF
>-|-|TRBJ1-5|TRBV7-8
TGTGCCAGCAGCCTCGGGGGACTTAATCAGCCCCAGCATTTT
CASSLGGLNQPQHF
>TRBD2|-|TRBJ2-3|TRBV7-9
TGTGCCAGCAGCCCGGGACTAGCGGTCTTACAGGAAGATACGCAGTATTTT
CASSPGLAVLQEDTQYF
>-|-|TRBJ2-4|TRBV6-6
TGTGCCAGCGGAGGGGGCGCCAAAAACATTCAGTACTTC
CASGGGAKNIQYF
>TRBD2|-|TRBJ2-2|TRBV9
TGTGCCAGCAGCGCAAGGACTAGCGGGAGGGAAGCCGGGGAGCTGTTTTTT
CASSARTSGREAGELFF
>-|-|TRBJ2-7|TRBV6-6
TGTGCCAGCAGTTACGAGTGGGAGTTTGGGAACGAGCAGTACTTC
CASSYEWEFGNEQYF
>-|-|TRBJ1-1|TRBV19
TGTGCCAGTAGTAGAGGAGGTTCGGGCGCTGAAGCTTTCTTT
CASSRGGSGAEAFF
>TRBD1|once|TRBJ1-2|TRBV19
TGTGCCAGTAGTAGCTGGCGCGTCGATAGGGACAGACGAAACTATGGCTACACCTTC
CASSSWRVDRDRRNYGYTF
>TRBD1|-|TRBJ1-2|TRBV5-1
TGCGCCAGCAGCCCCCGCCCGACAGGGGAGTATAGTGGCTACACCTTC
CASSPRPTGEYSGYTF
>-|-|TRBJ2-1|TRBV7-9
TGTGCCAGCAGCTTACCAGGGGTCGTGGGGGTTGAGCAGTTCTTC
CASSLPGVVGVEQFF
>-|-|TRBJ2-7|TRBV5-1
TGCGCCAGCAGCTTGGTCAGGGCCAGCTACGAGCAGTACTTC
CASSLVRASYEQYF
>-|-|TRBJ1-2|TRBV7-8
TGTGCCAGCAGCTTAGGAAGGACCCCTAACTATGGCTACACCTTC
CASSLGRTPNYGYTF
>TRBD1|-|TRBJ2-5|TRBV10-3
TGTGCCATCAGTGAGTCGAACCAGGGGGTCCCGGACGAGACCCAGTACTTC
CAISESNQGVPDETQYF
>TRBD2|-|TRBJ2-7|TRBV28
TGTGCCAGCAGTCCTCCTACCGGGAGGGCAGCCGGCCACGAGCAGTACTTC
CASSPPTGRAAGHEQYF
>TRBD2|-|TRBJ2-7|TRBV5-5
TGTGCCAGCAGCAAAACTAGCGGGAGATACGAGCAGTACTTC
CASSKTSGRYEQYF
>-|-|TRBJ2-2|TRBV6-6
TGTGCCAGCGGATTTAGGGGCCGCGGGGAGCCCGGGGAGCTGTTTTTT
CASGFRGRGEPGELFF
>TRBD2|many|TRBJ2-1|TRBV14
TGTGCCAGCAGCCAAGATATCAGGACTAGCGGGAGGGCCAGATCGAATGAGCAGTTCTTC
CASSQDIRTSGRARSNEQFF
>TRBD2|-|TRBJ2-3|TRBV7-2
TGTGCCAGCAGCCATAACCAGCGGGAGGTGCCAGATACGCAGTATTTT
CASSHNQREVPDTQYF
>-|-|TRBJ2-1|TRBV5-1
TGCGCCAGCAGCCAAAGCGAATACAATGAGCAGTTCTTC
CASSQSEYNEQFF